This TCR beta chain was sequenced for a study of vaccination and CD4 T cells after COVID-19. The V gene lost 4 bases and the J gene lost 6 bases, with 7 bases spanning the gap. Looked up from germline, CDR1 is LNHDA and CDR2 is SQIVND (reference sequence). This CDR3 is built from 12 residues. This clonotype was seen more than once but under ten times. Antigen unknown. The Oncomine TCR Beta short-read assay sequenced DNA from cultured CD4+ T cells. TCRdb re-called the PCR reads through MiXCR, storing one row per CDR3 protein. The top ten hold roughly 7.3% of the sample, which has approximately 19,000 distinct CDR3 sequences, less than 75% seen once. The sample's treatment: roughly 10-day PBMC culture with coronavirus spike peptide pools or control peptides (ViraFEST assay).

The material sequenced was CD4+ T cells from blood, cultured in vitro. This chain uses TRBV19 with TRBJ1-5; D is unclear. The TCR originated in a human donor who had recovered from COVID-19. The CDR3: CASSSALQPQHF. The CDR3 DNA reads TGTGCCAGTAGTAGCGCCCTTCAGCCCCAGCATTTT. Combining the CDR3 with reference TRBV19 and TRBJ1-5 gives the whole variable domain DGGITQSPKYLFRKEGQNVTLSCEQNLNHDAMYWYRQDPGQGLRLIYYSQIVNDFQKGDIAEGYSVSREKKESFPLTVTSAQKNPTAFYLCASSSALQPQHFGDGTRLSIL.